One T cell receptor (beta chain) is described in this entry. Per germline, CDR1 SGHNT and CDR2 YYREEE (reference sequence). V shed 4 bases, J shed 4 bases, and the junction held 8 bases outside the gene matches. This CDR3 spans 15 amino acids. The source of the sample is a study of Graves' ophthalmopathy and Graves' hyperthyroidism. From RNA, the CDR3 regions of TCR beta chains were amplified and sequenced. RT-PCR was first run with HTBI primers, then multiplex PCR in a second round. Each CDR3 protein gets one entry after TCRdb re-called the multiplex PCR reads with MiXCR. This sample yields almost 750,000 distinct CDR3 sequences, of which approximately 40% are seen a single time; approximately 46% belongs to the top ten.

The chain has TRBV5-4 and TRBJ2-5; 9 bases align to TRBD2. The source of this sequence is an adult man with Graves' ophthalmopathy. Material: peripheral blood. The CDR3, as DNA: TGTGCCAGCAGCGGGGGACCAGCGGGGGGAGAGACCCAGTACTTC. This sequence encodes CASSGGPAGGETQYF.